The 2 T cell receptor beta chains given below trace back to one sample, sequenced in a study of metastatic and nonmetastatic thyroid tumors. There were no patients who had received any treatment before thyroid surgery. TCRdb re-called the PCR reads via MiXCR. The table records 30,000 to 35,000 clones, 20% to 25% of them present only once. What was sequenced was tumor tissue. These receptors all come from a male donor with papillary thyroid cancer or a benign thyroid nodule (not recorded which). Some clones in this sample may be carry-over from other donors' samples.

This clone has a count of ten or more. This chain's CDR3 is CASTPSSRPYEQYF. CDR3 nucleotides: TGTGCCAGCACCCCCAGTAGTAGGCCCTACGAGCAGTACTTC. This sequence joins TRBV7-9 and TRBJ2-7; unclear D gene. The CDR3 is 14 amino acids. Germline V gene data show CDR1 as SEHNR and CDR2 as FQNEAQ (reference sequence). V lost 7 bases and J 2 bases, leaving 15 bases between the germline ends.

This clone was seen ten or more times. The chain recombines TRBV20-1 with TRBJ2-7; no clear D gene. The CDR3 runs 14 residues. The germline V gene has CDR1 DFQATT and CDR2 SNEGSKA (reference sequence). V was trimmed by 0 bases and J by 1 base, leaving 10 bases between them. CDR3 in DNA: TGCAGTGCTAGAGATCAGAAAGGTTCCTACGAGCAGTACTTC. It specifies CSARDQKGSYEQYF.